The entry below gives a single T cell receptor beta chain sequence along with its context. This sample stems from a study of T cell changes during pregnancy in multiple sclerosis. Some clones are missing from TCRdb's copy, which holds only in-frame ones; the method was immunoSEQ multiplex PCR. Of more than 45,000 clones detected, 80% to 95% appear once; the ten largest clones hold 0.27%. Germline-derived CDR1 and CDR2 are GTSNPN and SVGIG (reference sequence). The V and J ends lost 5 bases and 7 bases, in that order; junction bases with no gene match: 1. This CDR3 has 10 residues. This clonotype was obtained from a female donor with multiple sclerosis, enrolled in a pregnancy study. This chain connects TRBV30 to TRBJ1-2; 7 nucleotides line up with TRBD1. This material consisted of CD4+ T cells from peripheral blood mononuclear cells, taken in the second trimester of pregnancy. The chain's CDR3 is CAWDRVGYTF. The CDR3 DNA reads as TGTGCCTGGGACAGGGTTGGCTACACCTTC.